This record looks at one T cell receptor (beta chain) sequence and its context. Its matching antigen is unknown. TCRdb recomputed calls from the reads with MiXCR, one row per CDR3 protein. The sample lists tens of thousands of distinct CDR3 sequences; around 18% were seen once. Germline loops: CDR1 MNHNY, CDR2 SVGAGI (reference sequence). This CDR3 is 15 amino acids long. Trimming at V came to 2 bases and at J to 5 bases, leaving 5 bases not matched to a gene. This specimen belongs to a study of T cell repertoires in cytomegalovirus infection. Background on the study: CMV epitopes used comprised recently identified HLA-C-restricted ones and well-studied HLA-B-restricted ones. CMV infection together with matching HLA type was indicated by public TCR beta signatures.

Study results and limitations: Summed frequency of shared TCR beta families picked out CMV carriers who also had the relevant HLA. Across the ex vivo response, the dominant clonotypes were HLA-C-restricted CMV-specific TCR beta clonotypes.

The sequencing here drew on CD8+ T cells from cultured PBMCs, taken from culture after CMV antigen stimulation. This clonotype was sampled from a human donor in good health (CMV status not recorded). Some clones in this sample may be carry-over from other donors' samples. The V and J genes are TRBV6-6 and TRBJ2-1; 8 nucleotides align to TRBD1. The CDR3 loop is CASSYRRDRHNEQFF. The CDR3 DNA sequence: TGTGCCAGCAGTTACAGGCGGGACAGGCACAATGAGCAGTTCTTC.